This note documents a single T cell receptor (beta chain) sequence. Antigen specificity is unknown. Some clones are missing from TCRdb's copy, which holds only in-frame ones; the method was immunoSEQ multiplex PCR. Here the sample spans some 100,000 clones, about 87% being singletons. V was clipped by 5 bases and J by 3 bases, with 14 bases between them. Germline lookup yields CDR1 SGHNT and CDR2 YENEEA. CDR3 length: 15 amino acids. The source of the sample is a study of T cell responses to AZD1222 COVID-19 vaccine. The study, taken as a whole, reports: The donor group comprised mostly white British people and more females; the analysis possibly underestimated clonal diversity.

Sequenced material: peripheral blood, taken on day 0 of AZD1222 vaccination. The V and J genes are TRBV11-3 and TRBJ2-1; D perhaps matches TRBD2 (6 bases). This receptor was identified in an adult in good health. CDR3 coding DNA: TGTGCCAGCAGCCCCGATGGGGGGATCTACAATGAGCAGTTCTTC. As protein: CASSPDGGIYNEQFF.